Shown below are 13 T cell receptor beta chains from a single sample sequenced in a study of T cells in women clearing cervical HPV infection. Produced via immunoSEQ multiplex PCR; TCRdb's table is partial and in-frame only. The sample features fewer than 30,000 clones, with 5.4% in its top ten. The sample was blood buffy coat. These receptors were obtained from a woman aged 18-70 years with a cervical HPV16 infection that either progressed to CIN3+ or cleared (not recorded which).

On this clone itself: The CDR3 end is not reached by the read, which stops 3 residues before it; the germline J gene fills it in. The chain is built from TRBV7-6 and TRBJ2-3; D is perhaps TRBD1 (7 bases). The CDR3 is made up of 13 amino acids. CDR1 SGHVS and CDR2 FNYEAQ come from the germline V gene. CDR3 DNA (partial): TGTGCCAGCAGAGAGCAGGGGGGTCCGACG. Its protein is CASREQGGPT. The CDR3, in full, reads CASREQGGPTQYF.

Of note for this clone: The sequence runs out 3 residues before the end of the CDR3; the remainder is reconstructed from the germline J gene. The chain recombines TRBV2 with TRBJ2-3; TRBD2 matches at 11 bases. CDR1 is SNHLY and CDR2 is FYNNEI in the germline V gene. This CDR3 is 18 amino acids long. J gave up 5 bases and V 5 bases, and 15 bases lay outside the gene matches. The sequenced CDR3 bases are TGTGCCAGCAGTTCCTCCCCGCTAGCGGGAGGACGGGGAGATACG. It translates to CASSSSPLAGGRGDT. The entire CDR3 sequence reads CASSSSPLAGGRGDTQYF.

As regards this clone: The sequence runs out 3 residues before the end of the CDR3; the remainder is reconstructed from the germline J gene. The chain carries TRBV29-1 and TRBJ2-7, with 12 bases identical to TRBD2. Losses at the gene ends were 7 bases for V and 2 bases for J; bases not matched to a gene: 9. The germline V gene has CDR1 SQVTM and CDR2 ANQGSEA. This CDR3 has 15 amino acids. The CDR3 reads CSALNPSGRAYEQYF. The sequenced CDR3 bases are TGCAGCGCCCTAAATCCTAGCGGGAGGGCCTACGAG.

Details on this clone: The read comes to an end 3 residues before the CDR3 does, leaving the germline J gene to fill in the end. The chain carries TRBV10-3 and TRBJ1-2; possibly TRBD1 for D (5 bases). The germline V gene encodes CDR1 ENHRY and CDR2 SYGVKD. The CDR3 has 14 amino acids. This CDR3 is CAVHSGVVTDTYTF. The covered CDR3 bases are TGTGCCGTTCACAGCGGGGTAGTGACAGATACC.

Worth noting for this clone: The missing CDR3 end, 3 residues past where the read stops, is filled in from the germline J gene. This chain uses TRBV19 with TRBJ1-5; 8 positions match TRBD1. Per the germline V gene, CDR1 is LNHDA and CDR2 is SQIVND (reference sequence). Trimming took 9 bases from V and 5 from J; bases not matched to a gene: 9. The CDR3 is 14 residues long. The part of the CDR3 DNA that was read is TGTGCCAGCCGTGGACAGGGTCAGGATCAGCCC. The encoded protein is CASRGQGQDQP. The CDR3 as a whole reads CASRGQGQDQPQHF.

To note about this clone: The CDR3 is cut off 3 residues early in the read; its end comes from the germline J gene. Other DNA sequences in this specimen translate into the identical CDR3. V and J are TRBV10-3 and TRBJ2-7, with no clear D. This CDR3 is 14 amino acids long. The germline V and J ends were trimmed by 2 bases and 3 bases, with 11 bases remaining between them. The V gene's germline CDR1 is ENHRY and CDR2 SYGVKD. The sequenced part of the CDR3 DNA is TGTGCCATCAGTGAGGATACTACCGGCTACGAG. It encodes CAISEDTTGYE. In full, the CDR3 reads CAISEDTTGYEQYF.

Comments on this clone: The read terminates 3 residues ahead of where the CDR3 ends, so the germline J gene completes it. The chain links TRBV7-3 to TRBJ2-2, with 7 bases aligning to TRBD1. The CDR3 has 14 amino acids. V shed 5 bases and J 7 bases; nucleotides not matched to a gene: 7. Germline loops: CDR1 SGHTA, CDR2 FQGTGA. The CDR3: CASSPQTGFGELFF. CDR3 DNA, as far as it was read: TGTGCCAGCAGCCCCCAGACAGGGTTCGGGGAG.

Comment on this clone: The missing CDR3 end, 3 residues past where the read stops, is filled in from the germline J gene. The chain couples TRBV19 to TRBJ2-4; D is possibly TRBD2 (5 bases). This CDR3 contains 17 residues. Germline values: CDR1 LNHDA, CDR2 SQIVND (reference sequence). CDR3 amino acids: CASSPRPGRGDFLPQYF. The DNA read from the CDR3 is TGTGCCAGTAGTCCTAGACCCGGCCGGGGTGATTTCTTACCT. Full variable domain (missing parts from reference TRBV19 and TRBJ2-4): DGGITQSPKYLFRKEGQNVTLSCEQNLNHDAMYWYRQDPGQGLRLIYYSQIVNDFQKGDIAEGYSVSREKKESFPLTVTSAQKNPTAFYLCASSPRPGRGDFLPQYFGAGTRLSVL.

A note on this clone: The CDR3 goes on 3 residues after the read ends, and that part is filled in from the germline J gene. The chain couples TRBV2 to TRBJ2-1; a possible D gene is TRBD2 (7 bases). The V gene's germline CDR1 is SNHLY and CDR2 FYNNEI. CDR3 length: 15 amino acids. The ends were cut back, 7 bases at V and 3 bases at J, with 16 bases in the middle. Incomplete CDR3 DNA: TGTGCCAGCATTGCGGGGGCCTCGGACTACAATGAG. This encodes CASIAGASDYNE. The full CDR3 sequence reads CASIAGASDYNEQFF.

A note on this clone: The observed sequence ends 3 residues before the CDR3 terminus, with the missing tail filled in from the germline J gene. The chain couples TRBV19 to TRBJ2-5, with 8 positions matching TRBD1. Trimming removed 2 bases from V and 5 bases from J; junction bases left unmatched: 4. The CDR3 spans 14 residues. CDR1 is LNHDA, CDR2 SQIVND, per germline (reference sequence). Partial CDR3 DNA: TGTGCCAGTAGTATACAGGGGGCTTTGGAGACC. It is translated as CASSIQGALET. The full CDR3 is CASSIQGALETQYF.

Points on this clone: With the read ending 3 residues before the CDR3 end, the germline J gene is used to fill in that end. This chain connects TRBV19 to TRBJ2-1; 10 positions agree with TRBD2. The CDR3 has 18 residues. CDR1 and CDR2 (germline): LNHDA, SQIVND (reference sequence). V lost 3 bases to trimming and J lost 3 bases; unmatched junction nucleotides: 11. Here the CDR3 reads CASSIWGLAGGSYNEQFF. The DNA read from the CDR3 is TGTGCCAGTAGTATTTGGGGGTTAGCGGGAGGAAGCTACAATGAG.

Turning to this clone: Read coverage stops 3 residues before the CDR3 terminus; the germline J gene supplies the remainder. The rearrangement joins TRBV6-4 to TRBJ2-1, with a tentative D call TRBD2 (5 bases). The V end lost 1 base, the J end lost 0 bases, and 10 bases lay between the germline ends. The CDR3 spans 16 residues. The germline V gene encodes CDR1 MRHNA and CDR2 SNTAGT. The DNA read from the CDR3 is TGTGCCAGCAGTGACTACGGGGAGAGCTCCTACAATGAG. It encodes CASSDYGESSYNE. The whole CDR3 sequence reads CASSDYGESSYNEQFF.

The covered CDR3 bases are TGTGCCAGCTCACGTCAAAGGTACGAG. Residues: CASSRQRYE. The whole CDR3 sequence is CASSRQRYEQYF. This chain joins TRBV18 and TRBJ2-7, with D unresolved. The read ends 3 residues shy of where the CDR3 ends; the end is completed using the germline J gene. V was cut by 4 bases and J by 4 bases, with 8 bases left in between. The CDR3 extends over 12 amino acids. Germline CDR1 and CDR2: KGHSH and LQKENI.